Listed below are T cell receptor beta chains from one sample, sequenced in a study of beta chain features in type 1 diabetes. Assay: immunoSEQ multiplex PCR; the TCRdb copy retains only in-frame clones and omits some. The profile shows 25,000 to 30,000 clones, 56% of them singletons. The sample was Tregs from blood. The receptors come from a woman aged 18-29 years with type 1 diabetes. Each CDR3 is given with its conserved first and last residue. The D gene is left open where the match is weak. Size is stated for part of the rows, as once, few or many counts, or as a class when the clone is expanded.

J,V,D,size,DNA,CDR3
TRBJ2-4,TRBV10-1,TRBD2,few,TGCGCCAGCAGTGAGAGGGCTAGCGGGAGGGCCTGGGCCAAAAACATTCAGTACTTC,CASSERASGRAWAKNIQYF
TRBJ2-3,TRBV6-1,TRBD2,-,TGTGCCAGCAGTCCTCAGACTAGCGGCGCAGATACGCAGTATTTT,CASSPQTSGADTQYF
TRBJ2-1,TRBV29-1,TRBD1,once,TGCAGCGGACAGGGCCAAAATGAGCAGTTCTTC,CSGQGQNEQFF
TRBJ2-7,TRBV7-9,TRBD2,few,TGTGCCAGCAGCTTCCCAGCGGGAGTAGCGGGTTCCGAGCAGTACTTC,CASSFPAGVAGSEQYF
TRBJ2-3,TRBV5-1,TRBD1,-,TGCGCCAGCAGCTTGGGGGCGACAGGGGGCGCAGATACGCAGTATTTT,CASSLGATGGADTQYF
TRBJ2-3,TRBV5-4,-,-,TGTGCCAGCAGCTTGGGGGGGCCGGCCATTGCAGATACGCAGTATTTT,CASSLGGPAIADTQYF
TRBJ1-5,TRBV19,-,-,TGTGCCAGTACCTTGCGGGGCTCAGGCCTAAGAAGCAATCAGCCCCAGCATTTT,CASTLRGSGLRSNQPQHF
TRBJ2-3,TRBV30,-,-,TGTGCCTTGGGAAGGGTCAGGGTGGCATCAGATACGCAGTATTTT,CALGRVRVASDTQYF
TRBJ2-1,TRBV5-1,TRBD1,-,TGCGCCAGCAGCTGGGGGACAGGGCCCAGCAATGAGCAGTTCTTC,CASSWGTGPSNEQFF
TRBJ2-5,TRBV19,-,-,TGTGCCAGTAGTATTTCGGCACAGGGCGCCCAAGAGACCCAGTACTTC,CASSISAQGAQETQYF
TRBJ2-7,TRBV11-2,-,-,TGTGCCAGCAGCCCCAGACTGGCCTCCTACGAGCAGTACTTC,CASSPRLASYEQYF
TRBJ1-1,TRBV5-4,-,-,TGTGCCAGCAGCCCTCAGGCAGCTTTGAACACTGAAGCTTTCTTT,CASSPQAALNTEAFF
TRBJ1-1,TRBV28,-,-,TGTGCCAGCAGGGCGAGCCGGGGGGCGAACACTGAAGCTTTCTTT,CASRASRGANTEAFF
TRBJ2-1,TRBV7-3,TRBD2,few,TGTGCCAGCAGCTTAATAGGGACTAGGGGAGGTTACAATGAGCAGTTCTTC,CASSLIGTRGGYNEQFF
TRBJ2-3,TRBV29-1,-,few,TGCAGCCCTAGCCTAGCGAAGGGAGATACGCAGTATTTT,CSPSLAKGDTQYF
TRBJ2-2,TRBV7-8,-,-,TGTGCCAGCAGCCCCCAAGCGGGGAACACCGGGGAGCTGTTTTTT,CASSPQAGNTGELFF
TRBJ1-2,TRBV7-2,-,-,TGTGCCAGCAGCCGCGTTCAGGGTTATGCCTATGGCTACACCTTC,CASSRVQGYAYGYTF
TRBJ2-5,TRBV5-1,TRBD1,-,TGCGCCAGCAGCAAACAGGGGGAGACCCAGTACTTC,CASSKQGETQYF
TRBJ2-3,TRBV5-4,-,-,TGTGCCAGCAGCCAAGAGTCGCAGGGTAACACAGATACGCAGTATTTT,CASSQESQGNTDTQYF
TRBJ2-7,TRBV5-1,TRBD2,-,TGCGCCAGCAGCTTGGCGGTTCTAGCGGGAGGTTACGAGCAGTACTTC,CASSLAVLAGGYEQYF
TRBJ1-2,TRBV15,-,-,TGTGCCACCAGCAGGCCGGGACTTCCCGGCTACACCTTC,CATSRPGLPGYTF
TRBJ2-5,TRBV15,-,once,TGTGCCACCAGCGTAAACCCTTCAGGGGTTCAAGAGACCCAGTACTTC,CATSVNPSGVQETQYF
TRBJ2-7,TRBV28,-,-,TGTGCCAGCAGCCCGAACTCGCTATACGAGCAGTACTTC,CASSPNSLYEQYF
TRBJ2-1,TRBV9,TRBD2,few,TGTGCCAGCAGCCCCCTGACTAGCGGGAGCTCCTACAATGAGCAGTTCTTC,CASSPLTSGSSYNEQFF
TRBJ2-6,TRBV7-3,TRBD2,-,TGTGCCAGCAGCCTCCGGACGGGGGGGACTGGGGCCAACGTCCTGACTTTC,CASSLRTGGTGANVLTF
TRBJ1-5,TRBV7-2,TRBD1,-,TGTGCCAGCAGCTTAGGACAGGGGTCAGGGCCCCAGCATTTT,CASSLGQGSGPQHF
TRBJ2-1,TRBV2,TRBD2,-,TGCACTAGCGGGATTCACAATGAGCAGTTCTTC,CTSGIHNEQFF